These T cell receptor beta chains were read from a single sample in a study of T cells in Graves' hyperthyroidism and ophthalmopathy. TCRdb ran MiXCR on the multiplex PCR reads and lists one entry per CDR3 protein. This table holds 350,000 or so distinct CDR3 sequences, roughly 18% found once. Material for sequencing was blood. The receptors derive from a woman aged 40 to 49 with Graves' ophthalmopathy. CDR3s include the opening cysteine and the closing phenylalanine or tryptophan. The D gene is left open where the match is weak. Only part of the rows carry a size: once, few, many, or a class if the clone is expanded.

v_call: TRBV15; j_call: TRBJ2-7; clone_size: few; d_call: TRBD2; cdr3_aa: CATSRGLAGDYEQYF; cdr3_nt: TGTGCCACCAGCAGAGGTTTGGCGGGGGACTACGAGCAGTACTTC
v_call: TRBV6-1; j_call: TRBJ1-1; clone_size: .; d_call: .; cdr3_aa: CASRWMDTEAFF; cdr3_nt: TGTGCCAGCAGATGGATGGACACTGAAGCTTTCTTT
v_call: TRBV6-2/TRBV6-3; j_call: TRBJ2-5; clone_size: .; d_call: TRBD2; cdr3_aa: CASSPSGLAAETQYF; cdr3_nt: TGTGCCAGCAGTCCCTCCGGACTAGCCGCCGAGACCCAGTACTTC
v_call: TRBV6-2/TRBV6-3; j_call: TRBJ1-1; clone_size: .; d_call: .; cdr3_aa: CASSSTPHGTEAFF; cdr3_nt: TGTGCCAGCAGCTCCACACCCCATGGGACTGAAGCTTTCTTT
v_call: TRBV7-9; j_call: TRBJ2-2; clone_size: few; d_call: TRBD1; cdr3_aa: CATLGQRVNTGELFF; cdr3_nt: TGTGCCACCTTGGGACAGCGAGTTAACACCGGGGAGCTGTTTTTT
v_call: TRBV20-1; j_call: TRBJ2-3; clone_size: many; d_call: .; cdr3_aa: CSATGLTTDTQYF; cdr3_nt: TGCAGTGCTACGGGACTCACCACAGATACGCAGTATTTT
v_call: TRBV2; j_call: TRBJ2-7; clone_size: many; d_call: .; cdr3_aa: CASSELGKGYEQYF; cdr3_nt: TGTGCCAGCAGTGAGTTGGGGAAGGGCTACGAGCAGTACTTC
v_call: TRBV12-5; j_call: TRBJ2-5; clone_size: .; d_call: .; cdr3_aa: CASASPGEDLETQYF; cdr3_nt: TGTGCTAGTGCCTCCCCAGGGGAAGATTTAGAGACCCAGTACTTC
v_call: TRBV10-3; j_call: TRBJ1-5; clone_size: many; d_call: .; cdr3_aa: CAISLPNQPQHF; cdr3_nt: TGTGCCATCAGTCTCCCCAATCAGCCCCAGCATTTT
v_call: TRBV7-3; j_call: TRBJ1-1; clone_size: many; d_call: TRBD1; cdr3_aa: CASSLNPWDRSTEAFF; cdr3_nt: TGTGCCAGCAGCCTAAACCCTTGGGACAGGAGCACTGAAGCTTTCTTT
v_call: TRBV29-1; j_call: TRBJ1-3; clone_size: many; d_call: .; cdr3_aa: CGVGGLGGNTIYF; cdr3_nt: TGCGGAGTTGGGGGCTTAGGTGGAAACACCATATATTTT
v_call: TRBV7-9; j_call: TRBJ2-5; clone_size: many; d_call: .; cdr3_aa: CASSLAGVWETQYF; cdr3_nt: TGTGCCAGCAGCTTAGCGGGGGTTTGGGAGACCCAGTACTTC
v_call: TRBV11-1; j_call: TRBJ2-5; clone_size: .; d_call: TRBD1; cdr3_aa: CASSRWGQAGETQYF; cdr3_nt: TGTGCCAGCAGCCGATGGGGACAGGCAGGGGAGACCCAGTACTTC
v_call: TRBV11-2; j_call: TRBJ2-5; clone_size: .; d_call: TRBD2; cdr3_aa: CASSKTSGSSLETQYF; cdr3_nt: TGTGCCAGCAGCAAGACTAGCGGGAGTTCTTTAGAGACCCAGTACTTC
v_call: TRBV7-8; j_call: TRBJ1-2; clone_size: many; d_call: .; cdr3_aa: CASSKNPTANCGYTF; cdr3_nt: TGTGCCAGCAGCAAAAATCCGACAGCTAACTGTGGCTACACCTTC
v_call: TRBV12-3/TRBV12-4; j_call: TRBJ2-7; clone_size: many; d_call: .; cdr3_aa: CASSFHTYEQYF; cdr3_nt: TGTGCCAGCAGTTTTCACACCTACGAGCAGTACTTC
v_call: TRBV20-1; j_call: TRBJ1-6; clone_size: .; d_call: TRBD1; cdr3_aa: CSARPTGQTNSPLHF; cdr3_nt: TGCAGTGCTAGACCGACGGGACAGACTAATTCACCCCTCCACTTT
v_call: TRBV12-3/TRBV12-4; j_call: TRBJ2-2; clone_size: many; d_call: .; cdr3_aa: CASSFVLEFTGELFF; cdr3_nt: TGTGCCAGCAGTTTTGTTCTAGAGTTCACCGGGGAGCTGTTTTTT
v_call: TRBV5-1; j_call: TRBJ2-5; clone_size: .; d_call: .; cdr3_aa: CASSFGGPKTQYF; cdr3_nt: TGCGCCAGCAGCTTTGGGGGGCCAAAGACCCAGTACTTC
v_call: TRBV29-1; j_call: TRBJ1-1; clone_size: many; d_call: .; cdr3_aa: CSVDSAGRTEAFF; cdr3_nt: TGCAGCGTTGACTCCGCAGGAAGAACTGAAGCTTTCTTT
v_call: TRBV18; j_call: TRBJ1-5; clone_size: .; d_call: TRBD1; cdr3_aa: CASSRGTGGTSNQPQHF; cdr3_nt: TGTGCCAGCTCACGCGGGACAGGGGGAACGAGCAATCAGCCCCAGCATTTT
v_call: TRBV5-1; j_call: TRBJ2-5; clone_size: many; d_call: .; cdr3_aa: CASSAIERNQETQYF; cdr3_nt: TGCGCCAGCAGCGCCATAGAGCGAAACCAAGAGACCCAGTACTTC
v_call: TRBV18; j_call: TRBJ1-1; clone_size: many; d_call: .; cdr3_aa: CASSPPSTLYTEAFF; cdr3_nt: TGTGCCAGCTCACCTCCCTCTACCCTTTACACTGAAGCTTTCTTT
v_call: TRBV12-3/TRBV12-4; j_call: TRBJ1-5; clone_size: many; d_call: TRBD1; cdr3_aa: CASSLAQGGNQPQHF; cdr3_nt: TGTGCCAGCAGTTTAGCGCAGGGGGGCAATCAGCCCCAGCATTTT
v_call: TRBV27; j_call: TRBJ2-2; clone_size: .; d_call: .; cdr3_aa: CASKGMVGNTGELFF; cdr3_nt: TGTGCCTCAAAAGGAATGGTAGGGAACACCGGGGAGCTGTTTTTT
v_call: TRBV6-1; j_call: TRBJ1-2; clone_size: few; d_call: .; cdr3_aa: CASSEGGRPNGYTF; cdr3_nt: TGTGCCAGCAGTGAAGGGGGAAGACCAAATGGCTACACCTTC
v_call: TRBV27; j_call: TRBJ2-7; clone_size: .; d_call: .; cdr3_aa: CASSPKEARREQYF; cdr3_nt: TGTGCCAGCAGTCCCAAGGAGGCGCGGCGCGAGCAGTACTTC
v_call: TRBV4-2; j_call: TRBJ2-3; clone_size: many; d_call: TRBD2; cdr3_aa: CASSDVLAGDTQYF; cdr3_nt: TGTGCCAGCAGCGATGTACTAGCGGGAGATACGCAGTATTTT
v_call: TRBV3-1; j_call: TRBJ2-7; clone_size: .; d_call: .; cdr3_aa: CASSQGGWDEQYF; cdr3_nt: TGTGCCAGCAGCCAAGGGGGGTGGGACGAGCAGTACTTC
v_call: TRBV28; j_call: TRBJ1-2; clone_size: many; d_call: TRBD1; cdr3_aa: CASSFGPTGSGYTF; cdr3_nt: TGTGCCAGCAGTTTCGGCCCGACAGGGTCTGGCTACACCTTC
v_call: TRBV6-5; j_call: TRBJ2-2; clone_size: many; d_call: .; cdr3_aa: CASRRDENTGELFF; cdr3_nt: TGTGCCAGCAGGAGGGATGAGAACACCGGGGAGCTGTTTTTT
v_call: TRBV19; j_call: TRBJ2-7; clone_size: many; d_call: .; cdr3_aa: CASSMNLAYEQYF; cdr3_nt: TGTGCCAGTAGTATGAATCTAGCCTACGAGCAGTACTTC
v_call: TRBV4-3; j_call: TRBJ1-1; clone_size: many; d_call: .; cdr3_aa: CASSREKGVTEAFF; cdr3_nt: TGCGCCAGCAGCCGGGAAAAAGGGGTCACTGAAGCTTTCTTT
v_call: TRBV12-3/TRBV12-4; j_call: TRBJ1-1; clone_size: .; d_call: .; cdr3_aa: CASSWGSNTEAFF; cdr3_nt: TGTGCCAGCTCGTGGGGGAGCAACACTGAAGCTTTCTTT
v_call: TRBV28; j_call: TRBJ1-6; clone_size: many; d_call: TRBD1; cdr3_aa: CASSWPRRSGQGANSPLHF; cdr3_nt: TGTGCCAGCAGTTGGCCTAGGCGATCTGGACAGGGGGCGAATTCACCCCTCCACTTT
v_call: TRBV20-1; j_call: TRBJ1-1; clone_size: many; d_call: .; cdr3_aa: CSARSIDRRGTEAFF; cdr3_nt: TGCAGTGCTAGATCTATAGACAGGCGGGGGACTGAAGCTTTCTTT
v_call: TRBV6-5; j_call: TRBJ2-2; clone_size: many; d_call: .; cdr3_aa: CASSPWRSYAGELFF; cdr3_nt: TGTGCCAGCAGCCCCTGGAGGTCATACGCCGGGGAGCTGTTTTTT
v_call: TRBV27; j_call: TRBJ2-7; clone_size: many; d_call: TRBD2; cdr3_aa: CASSQGLAPYEQYF; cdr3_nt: TGTGCCAGCAGTCAGGGACTAGCGCCCTACGAGCAGTACTTC
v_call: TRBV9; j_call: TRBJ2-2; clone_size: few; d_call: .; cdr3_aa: CASSVEPTGNTGELFF; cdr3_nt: TGTGCCAGCAGCGTAGAGCCGACAGGGAACACCGGGGAGCTGTTTTTT
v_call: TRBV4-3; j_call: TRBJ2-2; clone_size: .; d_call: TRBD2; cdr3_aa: CASSLQTSAIPGELFF; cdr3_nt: TGCGCCAGCAGCCTACAGACTAGCGCGATACCCGGGGAGCTGTTTTTT
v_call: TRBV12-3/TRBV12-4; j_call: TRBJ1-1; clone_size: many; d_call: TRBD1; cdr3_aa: CASRATGGSEVNTEAFF; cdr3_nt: TGTGCCAGCAGAGCGACAGGGGGCAGCGAGGTGAACACTGAAGCTTTCTTT
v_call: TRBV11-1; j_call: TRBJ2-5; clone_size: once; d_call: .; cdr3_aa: CASSLLAGTGMGGQETQYF; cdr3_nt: TGTGCCAGCAGCTTACTGGCGGGGACTGGAATGGGGGGTCAAGAGACCCAGTACTTC